These 14 T cell receptor beta chains originate from one sample sequenced in a study of molecular identifiers for immune sequencing clone quantification. TCRdb recomputed calls from the PCR reads with MiXCR, one row per CDR3 protein. The table shows 250,000 to 400,000 distinct CDR3 sequences, with around 21% occurring only once. Sequenced: naive CD8+ T cells from blood, with Jurkat cell RNA spiked in. The sample's subset: FACS-sorted CD8+CD4-CCR7+CD45RA+ naive T cells. The receptors derive from a human donor in good health. Some libraries in this study had Jurkat cell RNA spiked in.

As to this clonotype: A much larger clone lies a single base off, so this may be a read error. In DNA form, the CDR3 reads TGTGCCGGCAGTGAAGGGACAAGTAACCAAGAGACCCAGTACTTC. Amino acids: CAGSEGTSNQETQYF. The chain uses TRBV6-1 and TRBJ2-5; weak D call: TRBD1 (6 bases). This CDR3 is built from 15 residues. The germline CDR1 and CDR2 sequences are MNHNS and SASEGT.

This clonotype was seen at least ten times. The J gene is TRBJ2-3, the V gene TRBV12-3 or TRBV12-4, with a weak D call TRBD1 (6 bases). Trimming stripped 4 bases from V and 0 bases from J, with 11 bases between. The CDR3 totals 15 residues. The CDR3 loop is CASSWTDASTDTQYF. The DNA of the CDR3 is TGTGCCAGCAGTTGGACAGATGCTAGCACAGATACGCAGTATTTT.

A remark on this clonotype: This could be a read error, since a much larger clone is one nucleotide away. This rearrangement joins TRBV5-3 to TRBJ2-5, with D perhaps matching TRBD1 or TRBD2 (5 bases each). TRBV5-3 is filed as an ORF, its function uncertain. The CDR3 consists of 14 residues. CDR3 region: CASSSGGGRETQYF. The DNA of the CDR3 is TGTGCCAGCAGCTCGGGTGGGGGTCGAGAGACCCAGTACTTC.

This clonotype was seen repeatedly, ten times or more. The V gene is TRBV9, the J gene TRBJ2-3, with 10 bases identical to TRBD1. The ends lost 3 bases at V and 4 bases at J; junction bases unmatched: 11. The V gene's germline CDR1 is SGDLS and CDR2 YYNGEE. This CDR3 is 17 amino acids long. In DNA form, the CDR3 reads TGTGCCAGCAGCGCCGGGACAGGGGCTTCCTGGGCAGATACGCAGTATTTT. Encoded protein: CASSAGTGASWADTQYF.

On this clonotype itself: A read error may be the cause here, since a much bigger clone is one base away. CDR3 amino acids: CASSPRLAGGTYEQYF. CDR3 DNA sequence: TGTGCCAGTAGCCCAAGACTAGCGGGGGGCACCTACGAGCAGTACTTC. The chain carries TRBV19 and TRBJ2-7; TRBD2 agrees at 13 bases. The junction had 7 bases not matched to a gene; V was cut back by 6 bases and J by 2 bases. The CDR3 totals 16 residues. Germline lookup yields CDR1 LNHDA and CDR2 SQIVND (reference sequence). Full variable domain (missing parts from reference TRBV19 and TRBJ2-7): DGGITQSPKYLFRKEGQNVTLSCEQNLNHDAMYWYRQDPGQGLRLIYYSQIVNDFQKGDIAEGYSVSREKKESFPLTVTSAQKNPTAFYLCASSPRLAGGTYEQYFGPGTRLTVT.

This clonotype was seen many times. The chain links TRBV29-1 to TRBJ1-2; no clear D gene. The CDR3 length is 14 residues. Trimming took off 5 bases at V and 5 bases at J, with 18 bases between the two ends. The germline V gene has CDR1 SQVTM and CDR2 ANQGSEA. CDR3 sequence reads: CSVIGVEGTYGYTF. The CDR3 DNA follows: TGCAGCGTTATAGGAGTCGAAGGTACTTATGGCTACACCTTC.

This clonotype was counted many times. CDR3 residues: CASSSRGLAGDTQYF. The CDR3 DNA reads TGTGCCAGCAGTTCCCGGGGACTAGCAGGAGATACGCAGTATTTT. The genes are TRBV2 and TRBJ2-3; 9 bases line up with TRBD2. CDR3 length: 15 amino acids. CDR1 and CDR2 (germline): SNHLY, FYNNEI. The J segment lost 5 bases and the V segment lost 5 bases, leaving 8 bases of the junction unmatched.

This clonotype has ten or more counts. This rearrangement joins TRBV12-3 or TRBV12-4 to TRBJ2-7; D gene uncertain. The CDR3 consists of 14 residues. V lost 6 bases to trimming and J lost 6 bases, with 18 bases between them. For the CDR3, the DNA is TGTGCCAGCAGCTACCTAGGTGGGCTATCCGAGCAGTACTTC. Its translation is CASSYLGGLSEQYF.

In its sample, this clonotype was seen once. Given a much more abundant clone one base away, this may be a read error. CDR3 DNA: TGCGCCAGCAGTCCTCCCGAGACACACCAAGAGACCCAGTACTTC. Encoded protein: CASSPPETHQETQYF. This chain connects TRBV23-1 to TRBJ2-5; D call uncertain. TRBV23-1 is an ORF, and what it does is uncertain. V was pared by 4 bases and J by 0 bases, with 12 bases between. This CDR3 is 15 amino acids long.

This clonotype was observed at least ten times. The CDR3 here is CASSFLAGVENEQFF. The CDR3 DNA is TGTGCCAGCAGTTTCCTAGCGGGAGTGGAGAATGAGCAGTTCTTC. The V call is TRBV28, the J call TRBJ2-1; 10 bases line up with TRBD2. The V segment lost 3 bases and the J segment 7 bases; nucleotides outside the gene matches: 6. Per germline, CDR1 MDHEN and CDR2 SYDVKM. The CDR3 extends over 15 amino acids.

On this clonotype itself: Lacking the conserved final phenylalanine or tryptophan, this CDR3 likely reflects a read error. The J gene is TRBJ1-1, the V gene TRBV19; D call uncertain. Germline V gene data show CDR1 as LNHDA and CDR2 as SQIVND (reference sequence). The CDR3 spans 15 residues. Trimming took 3 bases from V and 0 from J, leaving 11 bases between them. In DNA, the CDR3 is TGTGCCAGTAGTATTGGGCAGGCAATGAACACTGAAGCTTTCTCT. This codes for CASSIGQAMNTEAFS.

This clonotype was picked up many times. The rearrangement uses TRBV4-1 and TRBJ1-1; D ambiguous. This CDR3 has 14 amino acids. With 4 bases removed from V and 6 bases from J, the gap between germline ends came to 15 bases. Germline loops: CDR1 MGHRA, CDR2 YSYEKL. In DNA, the CDR3 is TGCGCCAGCAGCCTAGACCTTTTGGCTGCTGAAGCTTTCTTT. Translating it yields CASSLDLLAAEAFF.

The chain joins TRBV13 to TRBJ2-5, with D hard to call. Per germline, CDR1 PRHDT and CDR2 FYEKMQ (reference sequence). Between the trimmed V and J ends, which lost 0 bases and 0 bases, there was a span of 8 bases. This CDR3 has 15 amino acids. Here the CDR3 reads CASSLGGPNQETQYF. CDR3 DNA: TGTGCCAGCAGCTTAGGGGGCCCTAACCAAGAGACCCAGTACTTC.

This clonotype was detected ten times or more. The CDR3 sequence: CATSTAKAPGNTQYF. In DNA, the CDR3 is TGTGCCACCTCGACCGCTAAGGCCCCGGGGAATACGCAGTATTTT. V gene TRBV7-9 combines with J gene TRBJ2-3; D may be TRBD2 (5 bases). The CDR3 is 15 amino acids. Trimming removed 10 bases from V and 7 bases from J, with 24 bases in between. Germline assignment: CDR1 SEHNR and CDR2 FQNEAQ (reference sequence).